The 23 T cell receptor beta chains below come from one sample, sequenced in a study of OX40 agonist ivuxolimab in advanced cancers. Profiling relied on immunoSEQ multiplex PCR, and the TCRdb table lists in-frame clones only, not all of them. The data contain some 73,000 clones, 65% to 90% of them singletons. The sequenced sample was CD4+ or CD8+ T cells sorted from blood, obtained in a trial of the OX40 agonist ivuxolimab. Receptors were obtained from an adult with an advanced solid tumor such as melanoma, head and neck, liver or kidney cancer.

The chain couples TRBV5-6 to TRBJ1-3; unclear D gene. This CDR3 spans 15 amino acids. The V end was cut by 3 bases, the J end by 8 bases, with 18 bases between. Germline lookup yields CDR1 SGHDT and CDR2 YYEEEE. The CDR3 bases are TGTGCCAGCAGCTCGCCGACAAGCTGGGCGGACACCATATATTTT. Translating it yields CASSSPTSWADTIYF.

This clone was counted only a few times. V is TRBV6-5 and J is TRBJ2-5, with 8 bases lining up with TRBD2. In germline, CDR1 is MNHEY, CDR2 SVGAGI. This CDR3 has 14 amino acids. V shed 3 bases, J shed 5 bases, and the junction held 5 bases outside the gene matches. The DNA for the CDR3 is TGTGCCAGCAGTTATAGCGGGGCCGGGGAGACCCAGTACTTC. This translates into CASSYSGAGETQYF.

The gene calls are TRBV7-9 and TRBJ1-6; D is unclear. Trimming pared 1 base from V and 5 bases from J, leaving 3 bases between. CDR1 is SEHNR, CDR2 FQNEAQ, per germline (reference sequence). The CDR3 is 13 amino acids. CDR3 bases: TGTGCCAGCAGCTTAGTCGATAATTCACCCCTCCACTTT. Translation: CASSLVDNSPLHF.

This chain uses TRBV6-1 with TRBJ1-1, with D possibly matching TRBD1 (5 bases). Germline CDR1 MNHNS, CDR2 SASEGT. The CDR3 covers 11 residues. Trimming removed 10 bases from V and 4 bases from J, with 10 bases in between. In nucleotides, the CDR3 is TGTGCCACTCGACAGTCCACTGAAGCTTTCTTT. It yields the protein CATRQSTEAFF.

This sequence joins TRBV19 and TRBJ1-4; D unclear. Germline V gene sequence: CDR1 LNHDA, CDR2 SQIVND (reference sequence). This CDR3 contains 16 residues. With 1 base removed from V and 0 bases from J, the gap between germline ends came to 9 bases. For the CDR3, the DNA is TGTGCCAGTAGTATAGGTCAAACCACAACTAATGAAAAACTGTTTTTT. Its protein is CASSIGQTTTNEKLFF. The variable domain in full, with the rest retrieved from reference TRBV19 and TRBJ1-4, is DGGITQSPKYLFRKEGQNVTLSCEQNLNHDAMYWYRQDPGQGLRLIYYSQIVNDFQKGDIAEGYSVSREKKESFPLTVTSAQKNPTAFYLCASSIGQTTTNEKLFFGSGTQLSVL.

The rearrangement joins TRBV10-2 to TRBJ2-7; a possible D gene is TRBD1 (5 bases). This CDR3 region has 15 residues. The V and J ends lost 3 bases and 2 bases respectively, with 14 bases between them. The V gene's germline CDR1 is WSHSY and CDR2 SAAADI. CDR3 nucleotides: TGCGCCAGCAGTGATAGTGGGGCGCCCCCCTACGAGCAGTACTTC. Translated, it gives CASSDSGAPPYEQYF.

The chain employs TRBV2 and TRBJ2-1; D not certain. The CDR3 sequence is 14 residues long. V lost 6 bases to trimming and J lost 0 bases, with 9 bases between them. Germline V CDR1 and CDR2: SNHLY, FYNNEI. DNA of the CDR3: TGTGCCAGCAGGGGCCCGAGCTCCTACAATGAGCAGTTCTTC. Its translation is CASRGPSSYNEQFF.

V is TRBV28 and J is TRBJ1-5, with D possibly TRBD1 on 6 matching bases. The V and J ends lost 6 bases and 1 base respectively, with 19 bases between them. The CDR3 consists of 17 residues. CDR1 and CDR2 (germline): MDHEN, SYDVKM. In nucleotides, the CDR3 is TGTGCCAGCAGCTATGACAGGTTGATCGCCAGCAATCAGCCCCAGCATTTT. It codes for CASSYDRLIASNQPQHF.

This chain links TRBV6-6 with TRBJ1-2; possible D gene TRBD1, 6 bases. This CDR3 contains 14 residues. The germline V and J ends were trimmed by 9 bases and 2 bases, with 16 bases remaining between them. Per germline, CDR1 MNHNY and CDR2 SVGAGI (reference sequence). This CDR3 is CASSRTEQNYGYTF. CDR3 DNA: TGTGCCAGTAGTCGGACAGAGCAAAACTATGGCTACACCTTC.

The CDR3 loop reads CASSLAGRGKLFF. CDR3 in DNA: TGTGCCAGCAGCTTGGCTGGCAGGGGTAAGCTGTTTTTT. The V call is TRBV7-2, the J call TRBJ1-4; possible D gene TRBD1, 6 bases. CDR3 length equals 13 residues. Germline V gives CDR1 SGHTA, CDR2 FQGNSA. The V end lost 3 bases, the J end lost 14 bases, and 16 bases lay between the germline ends.

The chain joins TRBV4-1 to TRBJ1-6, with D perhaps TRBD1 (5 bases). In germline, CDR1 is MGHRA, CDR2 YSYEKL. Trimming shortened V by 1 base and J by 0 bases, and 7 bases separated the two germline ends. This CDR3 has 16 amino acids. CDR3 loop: CASSQGRDSYNSPLHF. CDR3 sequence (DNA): TGCGCCAGCAGCCAAGGCAGGGACTCCTATAATTCACCCCTCCACTTT.

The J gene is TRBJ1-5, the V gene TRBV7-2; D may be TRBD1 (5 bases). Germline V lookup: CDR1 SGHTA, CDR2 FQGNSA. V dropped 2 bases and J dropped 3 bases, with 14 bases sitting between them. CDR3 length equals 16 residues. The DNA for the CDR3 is TGTGCCAGCAGCTTAATCCCGGGGGGGGACAATCAGCCCCAGCATTTT. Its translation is CASSLIPGGDNQPQHF.

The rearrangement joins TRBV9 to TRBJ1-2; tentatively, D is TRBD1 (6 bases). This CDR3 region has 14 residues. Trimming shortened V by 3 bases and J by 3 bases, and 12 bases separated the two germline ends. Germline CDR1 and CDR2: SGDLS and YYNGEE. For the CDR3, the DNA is TGTGCCAGCAGCGGCGGACAGACCCACTATGGCTACACCTTC. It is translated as CASSGGQTHYGYTF.

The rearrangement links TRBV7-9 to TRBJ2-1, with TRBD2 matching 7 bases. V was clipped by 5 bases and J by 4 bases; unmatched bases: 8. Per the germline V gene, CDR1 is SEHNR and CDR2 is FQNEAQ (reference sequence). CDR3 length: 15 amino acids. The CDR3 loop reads CASSPPGTTYNEQFF. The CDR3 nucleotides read TGTGCCAGCAGCCCTCCCGGGACTACGTACAATGAGCAGTTCTTC.

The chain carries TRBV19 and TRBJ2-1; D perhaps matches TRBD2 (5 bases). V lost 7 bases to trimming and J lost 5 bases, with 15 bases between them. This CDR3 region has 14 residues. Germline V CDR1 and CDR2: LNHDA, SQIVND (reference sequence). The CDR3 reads CASKTSAGDNEQFF. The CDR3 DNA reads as TGTGCCAGTAAAACGAGCGCGGGTGACAATGAGCAGTTCTTC.

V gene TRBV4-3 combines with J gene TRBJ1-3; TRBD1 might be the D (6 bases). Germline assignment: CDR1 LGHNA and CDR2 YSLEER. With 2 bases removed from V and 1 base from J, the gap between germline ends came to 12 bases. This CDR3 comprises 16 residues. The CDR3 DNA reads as TGCGCCAGCAGCCAAAGACCCGGGACATCTGGAAACACCATATATTTT. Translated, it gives CASSQRPGTSGNTIYF.

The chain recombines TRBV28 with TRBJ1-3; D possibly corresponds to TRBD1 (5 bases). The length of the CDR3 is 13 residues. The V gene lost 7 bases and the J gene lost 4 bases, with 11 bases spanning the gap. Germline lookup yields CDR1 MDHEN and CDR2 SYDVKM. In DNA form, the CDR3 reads TGTGCCAGCATGAGGGGAGTCGGAAACACCATATATTTT. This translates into CASMRGVGNTIYF. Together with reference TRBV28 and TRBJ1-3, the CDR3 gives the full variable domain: DVKVTQSSRYLVKRTGEKVFLECVQDMDHENMFWYRQDPGLGLRLIYFSYDVKMKEKGDIPEGYSVSREKKERFSLILESASTNQTSMYLCASMRGVGNTIYFGEGSWLTVV.

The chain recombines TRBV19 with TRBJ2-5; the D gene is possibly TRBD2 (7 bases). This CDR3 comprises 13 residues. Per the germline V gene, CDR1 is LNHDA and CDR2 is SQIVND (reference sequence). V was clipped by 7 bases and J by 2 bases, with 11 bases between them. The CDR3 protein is CASNRGGQETQYF. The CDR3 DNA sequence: TGTGCCAGTAATAGGGGGGGACAAGAGACCCAGTACTTC.

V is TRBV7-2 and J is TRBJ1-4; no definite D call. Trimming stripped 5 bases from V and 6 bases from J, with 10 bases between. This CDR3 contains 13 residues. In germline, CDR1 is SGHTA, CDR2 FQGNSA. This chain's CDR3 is CASSRDQDEKLFF. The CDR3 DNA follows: TGTGCCAGCAGCCGCGACCAGGATGAAAAACTGTTTTTT. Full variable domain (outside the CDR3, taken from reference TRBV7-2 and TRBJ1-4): GAGVSQSPSNKVTEKGKDVELRCDPISGHTALYWYRQSLGQGLEFLIYFQGNSAPDKSGLPSDRFSAERTGGSVSTLTIQRTQQEDSAVYLCASSRDQDEKLFFGSGTQLSVL.

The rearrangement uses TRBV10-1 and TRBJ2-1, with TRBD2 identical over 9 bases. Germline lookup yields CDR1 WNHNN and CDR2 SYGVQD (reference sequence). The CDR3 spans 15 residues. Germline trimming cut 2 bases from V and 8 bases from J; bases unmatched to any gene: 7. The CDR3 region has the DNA TGCGCCAGCAGTGAGCCGAGCGGGAGGATGGATGAGCAGTTCTTC. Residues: CASSEPSGRMDEQFF.

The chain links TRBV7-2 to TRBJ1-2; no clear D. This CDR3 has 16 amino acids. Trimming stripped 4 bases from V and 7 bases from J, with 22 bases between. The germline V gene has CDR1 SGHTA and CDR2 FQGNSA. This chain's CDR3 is CASSSRNVPGAVGYTF. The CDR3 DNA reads TGTGCCAGCAGCTCCAGAAATGTCCCCGGCGCGGTTGGCTACACCTTC. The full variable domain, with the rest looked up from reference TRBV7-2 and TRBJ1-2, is GAGVSQSPSNKVTEKGKDVELRCDPISGHTALYWYRQSLGQGLEFLIYFQGNSAPDKSGLPSDRFSAERTGGSVSTLTIQRTQQEDSAVYLCASSSRNVPGAVGYTFGSGTRLTVV.

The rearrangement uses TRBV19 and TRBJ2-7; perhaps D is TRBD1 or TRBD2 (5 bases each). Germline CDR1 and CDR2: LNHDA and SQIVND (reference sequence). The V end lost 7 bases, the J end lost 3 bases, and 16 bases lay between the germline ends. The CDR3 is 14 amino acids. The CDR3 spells CASTNGGQGYEQYF. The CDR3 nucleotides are TGTGCCAGTACTAACGGCGGGCAGGGCTACGAGCAGTACTTC.

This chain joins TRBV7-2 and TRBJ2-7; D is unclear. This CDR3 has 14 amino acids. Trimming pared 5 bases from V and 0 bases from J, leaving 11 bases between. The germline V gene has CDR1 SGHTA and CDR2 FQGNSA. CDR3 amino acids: CASSPGASSYEQYF. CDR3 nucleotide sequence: TGTGCCAGCAGCCCCGGCGCAAGCTCCTACGAGCAGTACTTC.